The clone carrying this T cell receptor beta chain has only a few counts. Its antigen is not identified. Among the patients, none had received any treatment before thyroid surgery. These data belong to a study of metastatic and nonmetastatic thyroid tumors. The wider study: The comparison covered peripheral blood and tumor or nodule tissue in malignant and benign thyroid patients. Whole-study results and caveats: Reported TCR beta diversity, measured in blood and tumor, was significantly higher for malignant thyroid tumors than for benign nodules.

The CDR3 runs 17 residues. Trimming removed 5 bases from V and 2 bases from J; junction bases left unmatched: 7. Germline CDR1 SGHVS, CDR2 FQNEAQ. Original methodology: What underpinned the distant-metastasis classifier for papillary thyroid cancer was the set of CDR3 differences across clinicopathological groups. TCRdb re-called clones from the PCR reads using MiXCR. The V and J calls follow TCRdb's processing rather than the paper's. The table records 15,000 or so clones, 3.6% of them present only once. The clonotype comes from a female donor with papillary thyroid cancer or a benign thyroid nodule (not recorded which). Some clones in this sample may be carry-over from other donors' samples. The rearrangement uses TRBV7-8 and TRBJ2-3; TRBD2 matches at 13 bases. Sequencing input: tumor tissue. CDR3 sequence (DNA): TGTGCCAGCAGCCCCGGACTAGCGGGAGCTTACACAGATACGCAGTATTTT. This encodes CASSPGLAGAYTDTQYF.